This TCR beta chain stems from a study of neurological immune-mediated disorders. With 10-nucleotide random UMIs included, cDNA was synthesized by 5'RACE. Each sequencing run yielded over 160 million TCR-beta sequences from 15-18 subjects. TCRdb ran MiXCR on the 5' RACE reads and lists one entry per CDR3 protein. The sample consists of tens of thousands of distinct CDR3 sequences, about an eighth of them appearing once. PBMCs stored at -80 C, 2 million in total, were the source of the unsorted libraries. Study-level results: Because no CDR3 amino acid sequences were shared across subjects by expanded clones, private repertoires were suggested in all groups.

This clonotype was detected ten times or more. Its cognate antigen is unknown. The CDR3 extends over 13 amino acids. Deletions cut 5 bases from V and 8 bases from J, with 12 bases between. Germline values: CDR1 SGHAT, CDR2 FQNNGV. The receptor was isolated from a woman aged 55-69 years in good health. Sequencing was done on a sample of PBMCs. The chain uses TRBV11-2 and TRBJ2-2; D is possibly TRBD2 (6 bases). CDR3 DNA: TGTGCCAGCAGCCCGCCGGGAGTGGGGGAGCTGTTTTTT. It translates to CASSPPGVGELFF.